These 30 T cell receptor beta chains came from one sample sequenced in a study of cytomegalovirus exposure and HLA in healthy donors (dated by TCRdb to about 2017). The library was generated by the immunoSEQ multiplex PCR assay. For the multiplex PCR, a mixture combining 60 forward primers for TCR Vbeta segments and 13 reverse primers for TCR Jbeta segments was used. In TCRdb, the immuneACCESS table is reduced to in-frame sequences with V and J assigned. These tables do not hold every clone; where another copy was compared, an unresolved V gene accounts for under half, and the others remain unexplained. The sample table contains nearly 110,000 clones; only one count was recorded for roughly 80% of them. About 2.2% of the sample comes from the top ten. Sequenced input: PBMCs. These TCRs come from a young man in good health and CMV-seronegative.

This rearrangement joins TRBV10-1 to TRBJ2-2; unclear D gene. Germline lookup yields CDR1 WNHNN and CDR2 SYGVQD (reference sequence). V was clipped by 5 bases and J by 6 bases, with 10 bases between them. The CDR3 totals 13 residues. The CDR3 region has the DNA TGCGCCAGCAGTAACCCCGAGGCCGGGGAGCTGTTTTTT. This translates into CASSNPEAGELFF.

The genes are TRBV30 and TRBJ1-1; D perhaps matches TRBD1 (6 bases). From germline, CDR1 is GTSNPN and CDR2 SVGIG (reference sequence). Trimming stripped 3 bases from V and 2 bases from J, with 13 bases between. CDR3 length: 14 amino acids. CDR3 protein: CAWRRQVYNTEAFF. CDR3 nucleotides: TGTGCCTGGAGGAGACAGGTTTATAACACTGAAGCTTTCTTT.

This chain links TRBV10-2 with TRBJ2-6; 7 bases are shared with TRBD1. In germline, CDR1 is WSHSY, CDR2 SAAADI. With V trimmed by 6 bases and J by 2 bases, 1 base remained unmatched. This CDR3 has 14 residues. CDR3 in amino acids: CASSTGAGANVLTF. CDR3 nucleotides: TGCGCCAGCAGCACAGGGGCTGGGGCCAACGTCCTGACTTTC.

The rearrangement uses TRBV5-1 and TRBJ1-3; D unclear. This CDR3 contains 13 residues. The germline CDR1 and CDR2 sequences are SGHRS and YFSETQ. V was shortened by 5 bases and J by 2 bases, with 8 bases between the two germline ends. The CDR3 DNA follows: TGCGCCAGCAGAGTTCAGACTGGAAACACCATATATTTT. Encoded protein: CASRVQTGNTIYF. The variable domain in full, with the rest retrieved from reference TRBV5-1 and TRBJ1-3, is KAGVTQTPRYLIKTRGQQVTLSCSPISGHRSVSWYQQTPGQGLQFLFEYFSETQRNKGNFPGRFSGRQFSNSRSEMNVSTLELGDSALYLCASRVQTGNTIYFGEGSWLTVV.

J is TRBJ2-5 and V is TRBV29-1, with D possibly matching TRBD2 (6 bases). The CDR3 totals 15 residues. Germline assignment: CDR1 SQVTM and CDR2 ANQGSEA. V gave up 3 bases and J gave up 4 bases, with 18 bases separating them. The CDR3: CSVEASERGGETQYF. The CDR3 coding sequence is TGCAGCGTTGAGGCCAGCGAACGGGGAGGAGAGACCCAGTACTTC.

This chain joins TRBV6-1 and TRBJ2-7; 7 bases map to TRBD1. The V segment lost 7 bases and the J segment 0 bases; nucleotides outside the gene matches: 6. This CDR3 contains 14 residues. Germline V gene lookup returns CDR1 MNHNS and CDR2 SASEGT. As DNA, the CDR3 is TGTGCCAGCACTCTGACAGGGAGCTCCTACGAGCAGTACTTC. Its protein product is CASTLTGSSYEQYF.

In this sample, this clone turned up a few times. The CDR3 is CASSANTNEQFF. In DNA form, the CDR3 reads TGTGCCAGCAGCGCAAACACCAATGAGCAGTTCTTC. This sequence joins TRBV7-2 and TRBJ2-1; D gene uncertain. Trimming took 5 bases from V and 6 from J, leaving 8 bases between them. The CDR3 covers 12 residues. Germline CDR1 reads SGHTA; CDR2 reads FQGNSA.

The J gene is TRBJ2-7, the V gene TRBV28; 8 bases are a match to TRBD1. The CDR3 runs to 12 residues. CDR1 MDHEN and CDR2 SYDVKM come from the germline V gene. V gave up 6 bases and J gave up 8 bases; unmatched junction bases: 6. CDR3 region: CASSTRTGQQYF. The CDR3 DNA is TGTGCCAGCAGCACACGGACAGGGCAGCAGTACTTC.

J is TRBJ2-7 and V is TRBV7-8; TRBD2 matches 12 bases. This CDR3 has 15 residues. Germline CDR1 reads SGHVS; CDR2 reads FQNEAQ. Losses at the gene ends were 5 bases for V and 4 bases for J; bases not matched to a gene: 6. The CDR3: CASSRTGTSGYEQYF. Here the CDR3 DNA reads TGTGCCAGCAGCCGAACCGGGACTAGCGGGTACGAGCAGTACTTC.

The rearrangement joins TRBV10-3 to TRBJ2-1, with D unclear. CDR3 length: 12 amino acids. Per the germline V gene, CDR1 is ENHRY and CDR2 is SYGVKD. V lost 6 bases to trimming and J lost 7 bases, with 10 bases between them. The CDR3 loop is CAISPSLNEQFF. CDR3 coding DNA: TGTGCCATCAGCCCCTCCTTGAATGAGCAGTTCTTC.

This chain uses TRBV30 with TRBJ1-6; 8 nucleotides agree with TRBD1. Losses at the gene ends were 2 bases for V and 6 bases for J; bases not matched to a gene: 6. Germline CDR1 is GTSNPN and CDR2 is SVGIG (reference sequence). The CDR3 loop spans 15 amino acids. DNA of the CDR3: TGTGCCTGGAGTACGACAGGGGTGGGTAATTCACCCCTCCACTTT. Encoded protein: CAWSTTGVGNSPLHF.

This chain joins TRBV2 and TRBJ2-7; TRBD1 agrees at 7 bases. J lost 3 bases, V lost 9 bases, and 8 bases had no gene match. The CDR3 sequence is 13 residues long. CDR1 is SNHLY, CDR2 FYNNEI, per germline. The CDR3 protein is CASLRGGFYEQYF. CDR3 in DNA: TGTGCCAGTCTGAGAGGGGGCTTCTACGAGCAGTACTTC. The variable domain in full, completed from reference TRBV2 and TRBJ2-7, reads EPEVTQTPSHQVTQMGQEVILRCVPISNHLYFYWYRQILGQKVEFLVSFYNNEISEKSEIFDDQFSVERPDGSNFTLKIRSTKLEDSAMYFCASLRGGFYEQYFGPGTRLTVT.

This chain links TRBV28 with TRBJ1-1; the match to TRBD1 covers 8 bases. Germline V gives CDR1 MDHEN, CDR2 SYDVKM. The J segment lost 11 bases and the V segment lost 5 bases, leaving 16 bases of the junction unmatched. This CDR3 is 15 amino acids long. The CDR3 loop is CASSKRTGRVEVAFF. The CDR3 DNA reads TGTGCCAGCAGTAAGAGGACAGGGCGAGTCGAGGTTGCTTTCTTT.

The chain is built from TRBV28 and TRBJ2-7, with D unclear. The germline CDR1 and CDR2 sequences are MDHEN and SYDVKM. V was cut by 6 bases and J by 1 base, with 16 bases left in between. CDR3 length equals 15 residues. The CDR3 sequence: CASSRLSTLSYEQYF. For the CDR3, the DNA is TGTGCCAGCAGCCGCTTAAGCACGCTATCCTACGAGCAGTACTTC.

This clone was counted only a few times. CDR3 residues: CSVGGGGSNQPQHF. In nucleotides, the CDR3 is TGCAGCGTTGGAGGCGGGGGCTCGAATCAGCCCCAGCATTTT. The rearrangement links TRBV29-1 to TRBJ1-5, with D possibly matching TRBD1 (6 bases). The V gene lost 4 bases and the J gene lost 4 bases, with 14 bases spanning the gap. The CDR3 spans 14 residues. Germline CDR1 is SQVTM and CDR2 is ANQGSEA.

The gene calls are TRBV6-5 and TRBJ2-7; D perhaps matches TRBD2 (7 bases). The CDR3 runs to 15 residues. Germline-derived CDR1 and CDR2 are MNHEY and SVGAGI. Trimming removed 4 bases from V and 1 base from J, with 14 bases in between. The CDR3 reads CASSFGGGLSYEQYF. The CDR3 DNA sequence: TGTGCCAGCAGTTTTGGGGGGGGCCTATCCTACGAGCAGTACTTC.

The count of this clone is one. The chain couples TRBV29-1 to TRBJ2-3, with TRBD1 matching over 7 bases. This CDR3 is 15 amino acids long. Germline lookup yields CDR1 SQVTM and CDR2 ANQGSEA. Trimming took 5 bases from V and 2 from J; bases not matched to a gene: 10. The CDR3 protein is CSVHRRDRNTDTQYF. DNA of the CDR3: TGCAGCGTTCACCGACGGGACAGAAACACAGATACGCAGTATTTT.

This chain uses TRBV2 with TRBJ1-5; 9 bases align to TRBD1. CDR1 is SNHLY, CDR2 FYNNEI, per germline. The CDR3 is 14 amino acids. V gave up 3 bases and J gave up 7 bases; unmatched junction bases: 4. The CDR3 region is CASSEGQGGQPQHF. The DNA for the CDR3 is TGTGCCAGCAGTGAGGGACAGGGAGGACAGCCCCAGCATTTT. Full variable domain (missing parts from reference TRBV2 and TRBJ1-5): EPEVTQTPSHQVTQMGQEVILRCVPISNHLYFYWYRQILGQKVEFLVSFYNNEISEKSEIFDDQFSVERPDGSNFTLKIRSTKLEDSAMYFCASSEGQGGQPQHFGDGTRLSIL.

V is TRBV19 and J is TRBJ1-1; D gene ambiguous. This CDR3 region has 13 residues. Per the germline V gene, CDR1 is LNHDA and CDR2 is SQIVND (reference sequence). V lost 5 bases, J lost 1 base, and 8 bases lay in between. As DNA, the CDR3 is TGTGCCAGTAGTGCCCGGGGGAACACTGAAGCTTTCTTT. Its translation is CASSARGNTEAFF.

The chain has TRBV7-3 and TRBJ2-1; D not resolved. Germline V lookup: CDR1 SGHTA, CDR2 FQGTGA. V lost 0 bases and J 7 bases, leaving 13 bases between the germline ends. This CDR3 region has 15 residues. The CDR3 bases are TGTGCCAGCAGCTTAACGAAGGAGACTGAAAATGAGCAGTTCTTC. As protein: CASSLTKETENEQFF.

This clone has only a few counts. The V gene is TRBV6-1, the J gene TRBJ2-7; 7 nucleotides align to TRBD1. Losses at the gene ends were 8 bases for V and 6 bases for J; bases not matched to a gene: 10. There are 13 residues in the CDR3. The V gene's germline CDR1 is MNHNS and CDR2 SASEGT. CDR3 in amino acids: CASYRTGGGEQYF. Written as DNA, the CDR3 is TGTGCCAGCTACCGGACAGGCGGAGGCGAGCAGTACTTC.

The chain uses TRBV7-6 and TRBJ2-1; D gene unclear. CDR1 and CDR2 from the germline V gene are SGHVS and FNYEAQ. The CDR3 totals 14 residues. V gave up 3 bases and J gave up 4 bases, with 10 bases separating them. The CDR3 DNA reads TGTGCCAGCAGCTTCAACAACGTTTACAATGAGCAGTTCTTC. Its protein product is CASSFNNVYNEQFF.

The V and J genes are TRBV2 and TRBJ1-1, with 8 positions matching TRBD1. V trimming: 7 bases; J trimming: 7 bases; junction bases outside the gene matches: 8. This CDR3 region has 13 residues. Per the germline V gene, CDR1 is SNHLY and CDR2 is FYNNEI. The DNA of the CDR3 is TGTGCCAGCAACGGACAGGGTATCAGTGAAGCTTTCTTT. As protein: CASNGQGISEAFF.

J is TRBJ2-5 and V is TRBV30; 8 bases fit TRBD2. V lost 1 base and J lost 8; bases outside the gene matches: 9. In germline, CDR1 is GTSNPN, CDR2 SVGIG (reference sequence). The CDR3 consists of 14 residues. CDR3 DNA sequence: TGTGCCTGGAGTGGAACTTCGGGGGGGGAAACCCAGTACTTC. Its translation: CAWSGTSGGETQYF.

The chain has TRBV30 and TRBJ1-1, with D perhaps TRBD1 (5 bases). The germline V gene has CDR1 GTSNPN and CDR2 SVGIG (reference sequence). This CDR3 region has 13 residues. The V end lost 1 base, the J end lost 1 base, and 7 bases lay between the germline ends. The CDR3 here is CAWSADRNTEAFF. The DNA for the CDR3 is TGTGCCTGGAGTGCCGACAGGAACACTGAAGCTTTCTTT.

This clone was counted only a few times. V usage is TRBV25-1 and J usage is TRBJ2-7, with D possibly being TRBD1 (7 bases). Looked up from germline, CDR1 is MGHDK and CDR2 is SYGVNS. This CDR3 contains 14 residues. V lost 6 bases, J lost 2 bases, and 14 bases lay in between. The CDR3 nucleotides are TGTGCCAGCAGGCGGCAGGGGGGTGCCTACGAGCAGTACTTC. Protein product: CASRRQGGAYEQYF.

This chain joins TRBV4-2 and TRBJ1-1; 7 nucleotides agree with TRBD1. The junction had 8 bases not matched to a gene; V was cut back by 5 bases and J by 5 bases. The CDR3 runs 14 residues. Germline CDR1 and CDR2: LGHNA and YNFKEQ. DNA of the CDR3: TGTGCCAGCAGCTACGGACAGGCGAAAACTGAAGCTTTCTTT. As protein: CASSYGQAKTEAFF.

The chain carries TRBV6-1 and TRBJ1-2; 8 bases are a match to TRBD1. The germline gives CDR1 MNHNS, CDR2 SASEGT. This CDR3 contains 13 residues. The V gene end was trimmed by 3 bases and the J gene end by 8 bases; junction bases not matched to a gene: 5. For the CDR3, the DNA is TGTGCCAGCAGTGACCAGGGGGCGGGAGGCTACACCTTC. This translates into CASSDQGAGGYTF.

V and J are TRBV30 and TRBJ2-7; D is possibly TRBD2 (6 bases). Germline V CDR1 and CDR2: GTSNPN, SVGIG (reference sequence). V was pared by 0 bases and J by 7 bases, with 13 bases between. This CDR3 has 13 amino acids. CDR3 nucleotides: TGTGCCTGGAGTGTAACCCACGGGGGAGAGCAGTACTTC. Protein: CAWSVTHGGEQYF.

The J gene is TRBJ1-1, the V gene TRBV29-1, with D perhaps TRBD1 (6 bases). In germline, CDR1 is SQVTM, CDR2 ANQGSEA. CDR3 length: 12 amino acids. Between the trimmed V and J ends, which lost 6 bases and 3 bases, there was a span of 11 bases. CDR3 in DNA: TGCAGCGTACTACAGGGATACACTGAAGCTTTCTTT. Translation gives CSVLQGYTEAFF.